Below are 3 T cell receptor beta chains sequenced from a single sample in a study of shared clonotypes between healthy human individuals (TCRdb year 2020). Preparation of the library involved the immunoSEQ multiplex PCR assay. TCRdb carries this immuneACCESS record with in-frame sequences only. Its versions omit some clonotypes, under half of them owing to an unresolved V gene in the studies checked, with the rest unexplained. Present in this sample are more than 900,000 clones, 70% to 80% of which were seen just once. The top ten constitute 0.6% to 0.7% of the sample. Material: memory CD4+ T cells from PBMCs. The cell subset or site label, as the study defines it: CD45RA-negative fraction. The origin of the receptors is a man aged 18 to 29 in good health. Some clones in this sample may be carry-over from other donors' samples.

The rearrangement uses TRBV30 and TRBJ1-3; no clear D. This CDR3 has 13 amino acids. CDR1 and CDR2 from the germline V gene are GTSNPN and SVGIG (reference sequence). The V end lost 2 bases, the J end lost 4 bases, and 9 bases lay between the germline ends. As DNA, the CDR3 is TGTGCCTGGAGTAACTTACAGGGAAACACCATATATTTT. Translation: CAWSNLQGNTIYF.

The V and J genes are TRBV29-1 and TRBJ1-1, with a possible D match to TRBD1 (6 bases). CDR1 is SQVTM and CDR2 is ANQGSEA in the germline V gene. The germline V and J ends were trimmed by 7 bases and 1 base, with 16 bases remaining between them. CDR3 length: 14 residues. For the CDR3, the DNA is TGCAGCGCGAAGGGGGGGGCTGGGAACACTGAAGCTTTCTTT. Protein product: CSAKGGAGNTEAFF.

The genes are TRBV6-7 and TRBJ2-2, with D maybe TRBD2 (5 bases). TRBV6-7 has ORF status, its function being uncertain. The length of the CDR3 is 18 residues. The V end was cut by 7 bases, the J end by 0 bases, with 21 bases between. In DNA, the CDR3 is TGTGCCAGCAACCCCCCACGAGGGAGCTGGCCGAACACCGGGGAGCTGTTTTTT. Its protein product is CASNPPRGSWPNTGELFF.